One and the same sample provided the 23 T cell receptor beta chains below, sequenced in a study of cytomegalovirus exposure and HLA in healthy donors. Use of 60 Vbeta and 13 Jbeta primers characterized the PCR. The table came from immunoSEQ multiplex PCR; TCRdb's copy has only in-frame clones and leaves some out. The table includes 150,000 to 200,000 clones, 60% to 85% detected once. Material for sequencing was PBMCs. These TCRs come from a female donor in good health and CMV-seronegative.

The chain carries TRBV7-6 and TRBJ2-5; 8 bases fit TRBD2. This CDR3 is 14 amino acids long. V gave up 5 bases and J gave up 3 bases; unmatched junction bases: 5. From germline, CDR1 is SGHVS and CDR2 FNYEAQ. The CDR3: CASSVRGGKETQYF. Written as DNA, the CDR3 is TGTGCCAGCAGCGTCCGGGGGGGCAAAGAGACCCAGTACTTC.

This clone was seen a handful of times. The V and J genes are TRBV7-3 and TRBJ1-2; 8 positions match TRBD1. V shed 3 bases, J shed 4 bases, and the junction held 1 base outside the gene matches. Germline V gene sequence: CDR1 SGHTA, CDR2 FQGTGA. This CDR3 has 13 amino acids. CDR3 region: CASSFGQGYGYTF. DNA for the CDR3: TGTGCCAGCAGCTTTGGACAGGGCTATGGCTACACCTTC.

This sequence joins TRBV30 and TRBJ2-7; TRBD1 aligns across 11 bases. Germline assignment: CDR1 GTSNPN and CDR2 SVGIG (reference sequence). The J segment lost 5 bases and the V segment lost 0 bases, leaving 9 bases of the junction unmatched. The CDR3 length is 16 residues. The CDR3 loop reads CAWSVLGTGGRNEQYF. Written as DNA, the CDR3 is TGTGCCTGGAGTGTATTGGGGACAGGGGGAAGAAACGAGCAGTACTTC.

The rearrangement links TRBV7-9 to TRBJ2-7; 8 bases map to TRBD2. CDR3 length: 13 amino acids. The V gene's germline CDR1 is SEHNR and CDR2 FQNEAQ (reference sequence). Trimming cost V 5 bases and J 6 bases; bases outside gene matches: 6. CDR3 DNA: TGTGCCAGCAGCGAGGGGGGACTAGGCGAGCAGTACTTC. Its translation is CASSEGGLGEQYF.

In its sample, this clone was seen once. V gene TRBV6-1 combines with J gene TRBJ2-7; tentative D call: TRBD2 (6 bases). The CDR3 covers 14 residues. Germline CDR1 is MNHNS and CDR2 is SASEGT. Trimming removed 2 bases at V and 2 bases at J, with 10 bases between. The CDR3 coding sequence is TGTGCCAGCAGTGAAACGGGAGCCGCCTACGAGCAGTACTTC. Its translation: CASSETGAAYEQYF.

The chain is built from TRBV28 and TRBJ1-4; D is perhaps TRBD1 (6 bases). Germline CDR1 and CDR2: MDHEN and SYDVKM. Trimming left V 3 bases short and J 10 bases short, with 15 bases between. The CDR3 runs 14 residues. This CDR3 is CASSLTGPTLKLFF. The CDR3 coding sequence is TGTGCCAGCAGTTTGACAGGACCAACCCTAAAACTGTTTTTT.

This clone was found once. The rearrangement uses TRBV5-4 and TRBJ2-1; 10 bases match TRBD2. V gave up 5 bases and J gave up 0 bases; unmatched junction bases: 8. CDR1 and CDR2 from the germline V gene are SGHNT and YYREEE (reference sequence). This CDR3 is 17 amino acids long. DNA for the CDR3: TGTGCCAGCAGTAGGACTAGCGGTCCGAGCTCCTACAATGAGCAGTTCTTC. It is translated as CASSRTSGPSSYNEQFF.

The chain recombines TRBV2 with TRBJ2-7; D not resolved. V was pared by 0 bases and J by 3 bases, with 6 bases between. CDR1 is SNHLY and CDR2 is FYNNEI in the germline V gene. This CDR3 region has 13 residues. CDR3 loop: CASSEASGYEQYF. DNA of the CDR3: TGTGCCAGCAGTGAAGCGTCGGGCTACGAGCAGTACTTC.

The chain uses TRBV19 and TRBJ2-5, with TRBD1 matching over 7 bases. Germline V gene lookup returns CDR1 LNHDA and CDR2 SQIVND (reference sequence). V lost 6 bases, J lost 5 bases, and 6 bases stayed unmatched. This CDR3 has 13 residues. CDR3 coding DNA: TGTGCCAGTAGAGGGCAGGGGGTGGAGACCCAGTACTTC. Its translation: CASRGQGVETQYF.

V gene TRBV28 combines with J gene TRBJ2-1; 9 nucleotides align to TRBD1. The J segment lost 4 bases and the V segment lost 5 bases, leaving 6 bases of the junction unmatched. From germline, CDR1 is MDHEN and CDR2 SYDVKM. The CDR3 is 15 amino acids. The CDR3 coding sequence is TGTGCCAGCAGTGTACGGGACAGGGAGTACAATGAGCAGTTCTTC. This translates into CASSVRDREYNEQFF.

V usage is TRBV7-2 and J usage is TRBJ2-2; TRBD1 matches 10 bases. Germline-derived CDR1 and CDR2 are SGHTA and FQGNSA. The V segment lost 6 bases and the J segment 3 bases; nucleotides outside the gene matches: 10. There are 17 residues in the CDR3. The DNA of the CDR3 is TGTGCCAGCAGACTGACAGGGGGCGTGATTGACACCGGGGAGCTGTTTTTT. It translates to CASRLTGGVIDTGELFF.

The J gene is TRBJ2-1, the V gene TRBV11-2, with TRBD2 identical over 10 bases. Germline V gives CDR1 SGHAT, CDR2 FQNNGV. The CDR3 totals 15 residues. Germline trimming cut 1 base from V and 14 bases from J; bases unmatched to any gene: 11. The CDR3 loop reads CASSLASFLAGDKFF. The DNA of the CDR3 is TGTGCCAGCAGCTTAGCCTCCTTCCTAGCGGGAGATAAGTTCTTC.

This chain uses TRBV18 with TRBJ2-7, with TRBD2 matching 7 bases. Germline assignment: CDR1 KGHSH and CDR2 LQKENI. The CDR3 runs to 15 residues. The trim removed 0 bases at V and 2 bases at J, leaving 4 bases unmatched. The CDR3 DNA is TGTGCCAGCTCACCACCGGGGGGGAGCCCCTACGAGCAGTACTTC. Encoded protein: CASSPPGGSPYEQYF. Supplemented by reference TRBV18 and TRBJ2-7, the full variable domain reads NAGVMQNPRHLVRRRGQEARLRCSPMKGHSHVYWYRQLPEEGLKFMVYLQKENIIDESGMPKERFSAEFPKEGPSILRIQQVVRGDSAAYFCASSPPGGSPYEQYFGPGTRLTVT.

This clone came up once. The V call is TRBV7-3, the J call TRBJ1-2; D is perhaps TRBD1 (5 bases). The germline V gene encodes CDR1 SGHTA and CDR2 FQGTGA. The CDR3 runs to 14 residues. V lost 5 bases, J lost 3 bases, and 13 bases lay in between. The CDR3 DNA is TGTGCCAGCAGCCATAGACCGGGGGACTATGGCTACACCTTC. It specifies CASSHRPGDYGYTF.

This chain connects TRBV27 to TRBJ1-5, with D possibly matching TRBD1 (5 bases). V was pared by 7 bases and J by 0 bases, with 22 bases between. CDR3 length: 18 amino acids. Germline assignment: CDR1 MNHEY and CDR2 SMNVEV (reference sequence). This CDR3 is CASMSREKLRGSNQPQHF. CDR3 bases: TGTGCCAGCATGAGCAGGGAAAAGCTTAGGGGTAGCAATCAGCCCCAGCATTTT.

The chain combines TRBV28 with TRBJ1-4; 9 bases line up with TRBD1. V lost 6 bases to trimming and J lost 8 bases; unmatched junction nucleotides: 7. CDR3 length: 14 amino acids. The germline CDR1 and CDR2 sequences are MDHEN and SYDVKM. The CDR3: CASSLDRGAEKLFF. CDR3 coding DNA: TGTGCCAGCAGCCTAGACAGGGGGGCGGAAAAACTGTTTTTT.

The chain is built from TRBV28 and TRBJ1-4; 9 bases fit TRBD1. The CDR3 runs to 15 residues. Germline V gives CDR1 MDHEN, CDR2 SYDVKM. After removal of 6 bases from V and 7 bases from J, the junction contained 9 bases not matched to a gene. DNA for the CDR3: TGTGCCAGCAGCCCCCCGGGACAGGGCGGTGAAAAACTGTTTTTT. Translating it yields CASSPPGQGGEKLFF.

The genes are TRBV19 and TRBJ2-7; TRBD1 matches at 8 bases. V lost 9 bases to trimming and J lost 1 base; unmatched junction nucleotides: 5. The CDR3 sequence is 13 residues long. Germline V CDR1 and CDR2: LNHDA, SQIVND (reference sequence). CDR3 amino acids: CARGWTGSYEQYF. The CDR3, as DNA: TGTGCCAGGGGGTGGACAGGGTCCTACGAGCAGTACTTC.

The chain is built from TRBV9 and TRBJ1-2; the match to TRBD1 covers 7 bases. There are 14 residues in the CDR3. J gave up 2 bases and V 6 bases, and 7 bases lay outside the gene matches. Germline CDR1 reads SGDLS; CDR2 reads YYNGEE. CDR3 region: CASNPGGENYGYTF. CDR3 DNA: TGTGCCAGCAACCCAGGGGGAGAAAACTATGGCTACACCTTC.

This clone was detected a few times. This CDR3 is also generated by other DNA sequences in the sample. CDR3 residues: CAWSVGSSGNTIYF. CDR3 DNA: TGTGCCTGGAGTGTGGGCAGCTCTGGAAACACCATATATTTT. This chain links TRBV30 with TRBJ1-3; D uncertain. Germline CDR1 GTSNPN, CDR2 SVGIG (reference sequence). CDR3 size: 14 residues. Trimming pared 0 bases from V and 0 bases from J, leaving 6 bases between.

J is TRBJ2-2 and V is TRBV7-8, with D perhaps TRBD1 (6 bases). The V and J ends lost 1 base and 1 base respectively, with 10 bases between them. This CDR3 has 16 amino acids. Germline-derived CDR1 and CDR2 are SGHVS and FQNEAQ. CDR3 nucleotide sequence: TGTGCCAGCAGCTTAGAGAACAGGGTGAACACCGGGGAGCTGTTTTTT. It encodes CASSLENRVNTGELFF.

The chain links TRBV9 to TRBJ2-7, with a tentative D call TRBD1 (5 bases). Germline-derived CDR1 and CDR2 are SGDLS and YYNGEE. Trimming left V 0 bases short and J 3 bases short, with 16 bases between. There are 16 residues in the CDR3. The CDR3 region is CASSVVKGQLNYEQYF. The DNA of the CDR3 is TGTGCCAGCAGCGTAGTAAAGGGGCAACTAAACTACGAGCAGTACTTC.

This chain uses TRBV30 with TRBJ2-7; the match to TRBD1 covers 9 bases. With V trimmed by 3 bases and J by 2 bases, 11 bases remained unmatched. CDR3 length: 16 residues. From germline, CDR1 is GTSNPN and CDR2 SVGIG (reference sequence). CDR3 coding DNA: TGTGCCTGGAGACCACAACCGGGACAGGGAACCTACGAGCAGTACTTC. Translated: CAWRPQPGQGTYEQYF.